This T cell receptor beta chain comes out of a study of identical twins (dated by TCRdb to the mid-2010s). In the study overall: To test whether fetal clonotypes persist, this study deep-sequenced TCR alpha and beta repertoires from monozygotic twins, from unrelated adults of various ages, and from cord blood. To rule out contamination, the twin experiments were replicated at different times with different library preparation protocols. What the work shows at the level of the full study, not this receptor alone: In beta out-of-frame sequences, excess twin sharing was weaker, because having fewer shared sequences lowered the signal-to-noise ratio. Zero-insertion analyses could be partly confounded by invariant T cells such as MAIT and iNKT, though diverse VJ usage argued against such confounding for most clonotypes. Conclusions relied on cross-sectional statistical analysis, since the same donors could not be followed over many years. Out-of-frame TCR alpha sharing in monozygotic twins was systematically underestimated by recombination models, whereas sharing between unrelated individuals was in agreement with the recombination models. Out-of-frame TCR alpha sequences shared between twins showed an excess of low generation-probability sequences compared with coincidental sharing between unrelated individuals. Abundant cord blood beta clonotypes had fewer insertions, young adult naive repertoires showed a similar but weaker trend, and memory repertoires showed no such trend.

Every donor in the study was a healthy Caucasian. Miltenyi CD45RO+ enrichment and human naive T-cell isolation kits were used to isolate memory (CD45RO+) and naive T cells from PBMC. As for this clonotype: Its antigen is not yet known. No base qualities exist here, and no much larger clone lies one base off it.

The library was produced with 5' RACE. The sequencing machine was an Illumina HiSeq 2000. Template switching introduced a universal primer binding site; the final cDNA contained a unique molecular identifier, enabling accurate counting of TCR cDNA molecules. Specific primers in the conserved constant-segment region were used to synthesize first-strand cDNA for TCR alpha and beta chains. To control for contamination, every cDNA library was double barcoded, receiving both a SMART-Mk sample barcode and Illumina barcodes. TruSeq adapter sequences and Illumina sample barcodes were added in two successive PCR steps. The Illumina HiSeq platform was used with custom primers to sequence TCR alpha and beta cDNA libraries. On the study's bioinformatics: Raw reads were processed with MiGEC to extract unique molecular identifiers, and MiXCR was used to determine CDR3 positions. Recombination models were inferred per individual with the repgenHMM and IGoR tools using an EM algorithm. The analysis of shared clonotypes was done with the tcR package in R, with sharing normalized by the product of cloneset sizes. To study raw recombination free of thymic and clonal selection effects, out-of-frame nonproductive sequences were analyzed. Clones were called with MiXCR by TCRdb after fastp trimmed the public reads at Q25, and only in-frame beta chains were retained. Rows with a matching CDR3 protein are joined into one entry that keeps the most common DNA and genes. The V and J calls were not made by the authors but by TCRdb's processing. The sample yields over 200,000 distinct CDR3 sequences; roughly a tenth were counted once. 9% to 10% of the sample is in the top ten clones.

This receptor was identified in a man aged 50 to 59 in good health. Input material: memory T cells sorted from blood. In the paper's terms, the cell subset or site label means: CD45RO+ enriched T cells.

The nucleotide sequence is TGTGCCAGCTCACCCCAGGGACAGAATCTCCAAGAGACCCAGTACTTC. The encoded protein is CASSPQGQNLQETQYF. Recombination joined TRBV18 with TRBJ2-5; TRBD1 fits 7 bases in the junction. At the junction V is shortened by 3 bases and J by 1 base; bases outside the gene matches: 8. The CDR3 spans 16 residues, from the cysteine through the phenylalanine. Of all the DNA, just the CDR3 is kept, 48 bases in frame from base 1. According to the germline V gene, CDR1 reads KGHSH and CDR2 reads LQKENI.